This TCR beta chain was identified during a study of a mutant IDH1 vaccine in newly diagnosed glioma. For the study at large: All eight of the vaccinations patients received fell in weeks 1, 3, 5, 7, 11, 15, 19 and 23. Vaccination started 4-6 weeks after radiotherapy alone, or with temozolomide cycles.

Concerning this clone: Its cognate antigen is unknown.

The data were produced by immunoSEQ multiplex PCR, yet TCRdb's version contains in-frame clones alone and is incomplete. The data contain around 31,000 clones, around 90% of them singletons. Time point defined: week 11, during vaccination. One vaccine dose held 300 ug of mutant IDH1 20-mer peptide and came with topical imiquimod. Germline trimming cut 5 bases from V and 6 bases from J; bases unmatched to any gene: 7. Germline V lookup: CDR1 MNHEY, CDR2 SVGAGI. The CDR3 sequence is 15 residues long. V usage is TRBV6-5 and J usage is TRBJ2-1; TRBD2 matches at 10 bases. The receptor's source is a man younger than 35 with glioma. The source was PBMCs, collected from a glioma patient whose treatment included an IDH1 peptide vaccine. The CDR3 loop is CASSTASGSFNEQFF. The DNA for the CDR3 is TGTGCCAGCAGTACAGCTAGCGGGAGTTTCAATGAGCAGTTCTTC.